Presented here are 10 T cell receptor beta chains from one specimen sequenced in a study of graft-versus-host responses after intestinal transplantation. Produced via immunoSEQ multiplex PCR; TCRdb's table is partial and in-frame only. The sample lists about 4,600 clones, 20% to 30% occurring once. The sample was alloreactive CD4+ T cells from a mixed lymphocyte reaction culture, taken before intestinal transplant. The subset is: CFSE-low proliferating T cells sorted from roughly six-day pre-transplant mixed lymphocyte reaction (GvH or HvG direction). The source is a human patient who received an intestinal transplant.

The chain recombines TRBV12-5 with TRBJ1-2; perhaps TRBD1 as D (6 bases). Looked up from germline, CDR1 is LGHNT and CDR2 is FRNRAP. This CDR3 spans 17 amino acids. V lost 0 bases to trimming and J lost 3 bases, with 17 bases between them. The CDR3 region is CASGLVQGGRGDYGYTF. The CDR3 DNA reads as TGTGCTAGTGGTTTGGTACAAGGGGGGCGGGGAGACTATGGCTACACCTTC.

This clone was seen only once. The J gene is TRBJ1-5, the V gene TRBV6-4; TRBD1 aligns across 8 bases. The CDR3 consists of 17 residues. V shed 9 bases, J shed 7 bases, and the junction held 20 bases outside the gene matches. Germline V lookup: CDR1 MRHNA, CDR2 SNTAGT. Written as DNA, the CDR3 is TGTGCCAGGGCAGGGAGGACAGGGAGGTTTTTAGAACAGCCCCAGCATTTT. Its protein is CARAGRTGRFLEQPQHF.

The chain couples TRBV13 to TRBJ1-2; D uncertain. This CDR3 has 13 residues. V lost 6 bases and J 3 bases, leaving 11 bases between the germline ends. Germline lookup yields CDR1 PRHDT and CDR2 FYEKMQ (reference sequence). The CDR3 reads CASRVNLYYGYTF. CDR3 DNA sequence: TGTGCCAGCAGGGTGAACCTCTACTATGGCTACACCTTC.

V gene TRBV4-2 combines with J gene TRBJ1-1, with D possibly being TRBD1 (5 bases). CDR3 size: 16 residues. Germline CDR1 and CDR2: LGHNA and YNFKEQ. The ends were cut back, 1 base at V and 1 base at J, with 13 bases in the middle. The CDR3 protein is CASSQAPRGRNTEAFF. CDR3 DNA sequence: TGTGCCAGCAGCCAAGCCCCGAGGGGCAGGAACACTGAAGCTTTCTTT.

This clone counts as large. The chain uses TRBV7-9 and TRBJ1-1; weak D call: TRBD1 (5 bases). V dropped 6 bases and J dropped 0 bases, with 14 bases sitting between them. Germline loops: CDR1 SEHNR, CDR2 FQNEAQ (reference sequence). The CDR3 loop spans 15 amino acids. CDR3 bases: TGTGCCAGCAGTTACCGGGACTCTCTGAACACTGAAGCTTTCTTT. Translation gives CASSYRDSLNTEAFF.

The chain employs TRBV6-6 and TRBJ2-7, with D uncertain. CDR1 is MNHNY and CDR2 is SVGAGI in the germline V gene (reference sequence). The V and J ends lost 0 bases and 4 bases respectively, with 4 bases between them. The length of the CDR3 is 12 residues. The CDR3 region has the DNA TGTGCCAGCAGTTACTCAAAATACGAGCAGTACTTC. Protein sequence: CASSYSKYEQYF.

Relative to its sample, this clone is medium-sized (0.01 to 0.1%). This sequence joins TRBV2 and TRBJ1-3; 8 bases agree with TRBD1. This CDR3 contains 15 residues. The V gene's germline CDR1 is SNHLY and CDR2 FYNNEI. Trimming took 6 bases from V and 0 from J; bases not matched to a gene: 4. The CDR3 DNA follows: TGTGCCAGCAGGATTGACAGGGGCTCTGGAAACACCATATATTTT. It yields the protein CASRIDRGSGNTIYF.

This clone has more than one count but fewer than ten. J is TRBJ2-5 and V is TRBV6-8; D remains unclear. The V gene's germline CDR1 is MNHGY and CDR2 SAAAGT. There are 13 residues in the CDR3. The V end was cut by 5 bases, the J end by 4 bases, with 11 bases between. The CDR3 sequence is CASSEASGETQYF. In nucleotides, the CDR3 is TGTGCCAGCAGTGAAGCTAGTGGAGAGACCCAGTACTTC.

The V gene is TRBV6-5, the J gene TRBJ2-7; D perhaps matches TRBD1 (6 bases). Germline V lookup: CDR1 MNHEY, CDR2 SVGAGI. Trimming took off 2 bases at V and 3 bases at J, with 14 bases between the two ends. The CDR3 is 15 amino acids. The CDR3 loop is CASSYRLRQVYEQYF. The CDR3 region has the DNA TGTGCCAGCAGTTACCGACTTAGACAGGTCTACGAGCAGTACTTC.

A few counts support this clone. The chain joins TRBV29-1 to TRBJ2-7; D is uncertain. This CDR3 comprises 12 residues. Deletions cut 7 bases from V and 0 bases from J, with 10 bases between. Germline CDR1 reads SQVTM; CDR2 reads ANQGSEA. CDR3 DNA: TGCAGCGGGAAAAGAAACTCCTACGAGCAGTACTTC. It codes for CSGKRNSYEQYF.